This T cell receptor beta chain was found in a study of blood T cell repertoires in COVID-19. The CDR3 sequence is 15 residues long. The trim removed 5 bases at V and 5 bases at J, leaving 6 bases unmatched. The germline gives CDR1 SGHVS, CDR2 FQNEAQ. The method was immunoSEQ multiplex PCR; TCRdb's version includes in-frame clones alone and lacks a portion of them. The repertoire includes approximately 77,000 clones, about 91% of them detected once, and more than 5.5% sits in the top ten. The sample comprised peripheral blood. The clonotype was recovered from an elderly woman with acute or convalescent COVID-19. The genes are TRBV7-8 and TRBJ2-5; 12 bases match TRBD1. CDR3: CASSPGQGAGETQYF. The CDR3 bases are TGTGCCAGCAGCCCGGGACAGGGGGCCGGGGAGACCCAGTACTTC.